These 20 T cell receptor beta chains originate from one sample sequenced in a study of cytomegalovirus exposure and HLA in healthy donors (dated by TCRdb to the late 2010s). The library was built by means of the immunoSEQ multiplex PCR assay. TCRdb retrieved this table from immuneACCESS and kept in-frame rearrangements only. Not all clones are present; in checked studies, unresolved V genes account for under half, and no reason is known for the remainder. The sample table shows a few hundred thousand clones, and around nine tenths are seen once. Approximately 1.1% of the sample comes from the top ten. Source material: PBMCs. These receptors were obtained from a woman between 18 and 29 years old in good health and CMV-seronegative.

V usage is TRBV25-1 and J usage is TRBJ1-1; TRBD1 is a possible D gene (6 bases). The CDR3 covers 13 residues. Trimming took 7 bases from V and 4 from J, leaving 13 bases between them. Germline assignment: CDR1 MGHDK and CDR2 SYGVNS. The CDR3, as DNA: TGTGCCAGCATCCAGGGGAGGGGCACTGAAGCTTTCTTT. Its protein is CASIQGRGTEAFF.

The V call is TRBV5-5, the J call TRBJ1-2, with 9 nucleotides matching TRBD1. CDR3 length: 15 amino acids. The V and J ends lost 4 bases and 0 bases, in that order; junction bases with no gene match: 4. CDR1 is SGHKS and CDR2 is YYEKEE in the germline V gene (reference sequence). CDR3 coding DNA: TGTGCCAGCAGCCAAACAGGGGGCTCTAACTATGGCTACACCTTC. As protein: CASSQTGGSNYGYTF.

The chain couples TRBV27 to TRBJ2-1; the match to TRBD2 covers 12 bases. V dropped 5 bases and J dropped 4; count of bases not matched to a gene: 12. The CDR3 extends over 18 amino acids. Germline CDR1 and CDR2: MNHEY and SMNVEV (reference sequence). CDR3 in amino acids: CASSIPGLAGLGYNEQFF. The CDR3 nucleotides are TGTGCCAGCAGTATCCCGGGACTAGCGGGCTTAGGGTACAATGAGCAGTTCTTC.

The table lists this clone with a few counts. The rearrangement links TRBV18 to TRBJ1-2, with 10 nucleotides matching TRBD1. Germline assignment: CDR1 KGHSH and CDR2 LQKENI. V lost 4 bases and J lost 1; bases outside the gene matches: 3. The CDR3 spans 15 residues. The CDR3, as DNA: TGTGCCAGCTCACTGGACAGGGGGGATAACTATGGCTACACCTTC. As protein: CASSLDRGDNYGYTF.

CDR3 amino acids: CASSAVGATEAFF. The CDR3 region has the DNA TGTGCCAGCAGTGCCGTAGGGGCCACTGAAGCTTTCTTT. The chain carries TRBV6-1 and TRBJ1-1; TRBD1 is a possible D gene (5 bases). V lost 4 bases and J lost 4, with 10 bases in between. Germline V gene lookup returns CDR1 MNHNS and CDR2 SASEGT. The CDR3 is 13 amino acids.

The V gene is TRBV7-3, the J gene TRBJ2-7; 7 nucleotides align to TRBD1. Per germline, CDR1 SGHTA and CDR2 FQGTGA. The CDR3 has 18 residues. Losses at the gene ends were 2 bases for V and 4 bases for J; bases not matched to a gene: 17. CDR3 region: CASSLGPQGRGRGYEQYF. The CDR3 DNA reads TGTGCCAGCAGCTTAGGACCGCAGGGCAGGGGGAGAGGGTACGAGCAGTACTTC.

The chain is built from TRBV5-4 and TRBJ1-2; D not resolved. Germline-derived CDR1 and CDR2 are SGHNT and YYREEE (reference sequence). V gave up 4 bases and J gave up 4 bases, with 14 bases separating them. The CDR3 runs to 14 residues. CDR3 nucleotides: TGTGCCAGCAGCCTCCCGCGGGTATTCTATGGCTACACCTTC. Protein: CASSLPRVFYGYTF.

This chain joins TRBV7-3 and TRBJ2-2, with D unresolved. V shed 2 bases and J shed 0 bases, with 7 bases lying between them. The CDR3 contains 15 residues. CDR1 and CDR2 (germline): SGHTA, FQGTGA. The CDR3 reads CASSLGATNTGELFF. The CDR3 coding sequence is TGTGCCAGCAGCTTAGGAGCAACGAACACCGGGGAGCTGTTTTTT.

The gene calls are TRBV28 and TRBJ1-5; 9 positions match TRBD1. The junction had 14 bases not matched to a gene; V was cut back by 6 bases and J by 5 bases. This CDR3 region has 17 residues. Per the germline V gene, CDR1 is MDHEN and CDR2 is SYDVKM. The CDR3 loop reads CASSPTGGTVFYQPQHF. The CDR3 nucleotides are TGTGCCAGCAGCCCTACAGGGGGCACAGTATTCTATCAGCCCCAGCATTTT.

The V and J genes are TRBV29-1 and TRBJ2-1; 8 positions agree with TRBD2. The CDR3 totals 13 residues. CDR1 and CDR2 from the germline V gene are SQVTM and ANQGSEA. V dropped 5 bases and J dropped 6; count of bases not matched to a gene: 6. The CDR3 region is CSVRAGGLNEQFF. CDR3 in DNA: TGCAGCGTTCGGGCGGGAGGCCTCAATGAGCAGTTCTTC.

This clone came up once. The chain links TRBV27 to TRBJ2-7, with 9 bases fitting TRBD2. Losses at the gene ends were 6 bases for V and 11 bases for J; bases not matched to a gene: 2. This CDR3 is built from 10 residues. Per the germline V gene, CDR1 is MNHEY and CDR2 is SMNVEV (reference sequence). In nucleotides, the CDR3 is TGTGCCAGCAGGGGACTAGCCGAGTACTTC. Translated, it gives CASRGLAEYF.

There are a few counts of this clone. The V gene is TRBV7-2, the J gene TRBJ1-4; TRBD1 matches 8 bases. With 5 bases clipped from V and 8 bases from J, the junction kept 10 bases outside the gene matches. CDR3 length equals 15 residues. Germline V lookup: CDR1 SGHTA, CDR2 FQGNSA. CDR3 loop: CASSGFGQGKEKLFF. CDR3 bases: TGTGCCAGCAGCGGATTCGGACAGGGAAAAGAAAAACTGTTTTTT.

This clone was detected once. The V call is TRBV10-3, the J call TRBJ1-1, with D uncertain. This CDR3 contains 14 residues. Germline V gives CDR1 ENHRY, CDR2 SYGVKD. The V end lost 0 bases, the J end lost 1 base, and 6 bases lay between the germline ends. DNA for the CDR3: TGTGCCATCAGTGAGTCTTCCAGGAACACTGAAGCTTTCTTT. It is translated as CAISESSRNTEAFF.

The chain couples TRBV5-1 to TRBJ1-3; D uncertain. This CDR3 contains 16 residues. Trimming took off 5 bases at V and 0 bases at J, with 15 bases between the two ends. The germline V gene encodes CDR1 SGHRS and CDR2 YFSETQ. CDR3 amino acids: CASSFELLFSGNTIYF. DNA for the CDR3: TGCGCCAGCAGTTTTGAACTTTTGTTCTCTGGAAACACCATATATTTT.

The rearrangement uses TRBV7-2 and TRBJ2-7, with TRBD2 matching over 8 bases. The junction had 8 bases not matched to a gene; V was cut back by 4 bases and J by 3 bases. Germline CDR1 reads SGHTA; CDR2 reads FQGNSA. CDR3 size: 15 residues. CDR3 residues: CASSSSSGFVYEQYF. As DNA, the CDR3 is TGTGCCAGCAGCTCCTCTAGCGGGTTTGTCTACGAGCAGTACTTC.

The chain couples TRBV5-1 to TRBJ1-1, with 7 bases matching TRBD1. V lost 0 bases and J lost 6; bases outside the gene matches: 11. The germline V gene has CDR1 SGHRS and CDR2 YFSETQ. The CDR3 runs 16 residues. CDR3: CASSLAGKGGVPEAFF. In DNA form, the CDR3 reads TGCGCCAGCAGCTTGGCTGGTAAAGGGGGCGTCCCTGAAGCTTTCTTT.

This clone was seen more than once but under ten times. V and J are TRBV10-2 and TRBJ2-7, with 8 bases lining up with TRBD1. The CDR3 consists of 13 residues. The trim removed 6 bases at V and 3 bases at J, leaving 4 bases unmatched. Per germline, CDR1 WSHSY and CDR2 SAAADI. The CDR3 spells CASRTQGDYEQYF. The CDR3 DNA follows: TGCGCCAGCAGGACACAGGGGGACTACGAGCAGTACTTC.

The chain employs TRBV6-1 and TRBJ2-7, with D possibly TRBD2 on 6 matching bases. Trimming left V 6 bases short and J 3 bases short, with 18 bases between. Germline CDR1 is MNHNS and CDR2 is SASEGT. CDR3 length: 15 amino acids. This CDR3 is CASSKRRGPDYEQYF. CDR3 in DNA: TGTGCCAGCAGCAAAAGGCGGGGTCCTGACTACGAGCAGTACTTC.

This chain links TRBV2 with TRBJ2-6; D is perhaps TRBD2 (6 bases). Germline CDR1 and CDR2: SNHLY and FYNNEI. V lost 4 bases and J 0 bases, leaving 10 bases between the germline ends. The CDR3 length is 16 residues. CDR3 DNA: TGTGCCAGCAGTGGGTGGGGGGACTCTGGGGCCAACGTCCTGACTTTC. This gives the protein CASSGWGDSGANVLTF.

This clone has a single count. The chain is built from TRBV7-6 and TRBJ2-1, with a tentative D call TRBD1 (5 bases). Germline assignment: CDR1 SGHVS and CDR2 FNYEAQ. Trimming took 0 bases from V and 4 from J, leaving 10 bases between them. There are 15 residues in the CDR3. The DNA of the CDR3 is TGTGCCAGCAGCTTAGCGAGGAACAGGTACAATGAGCAGTTCTTC. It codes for CASSLARNRYNEQFF.